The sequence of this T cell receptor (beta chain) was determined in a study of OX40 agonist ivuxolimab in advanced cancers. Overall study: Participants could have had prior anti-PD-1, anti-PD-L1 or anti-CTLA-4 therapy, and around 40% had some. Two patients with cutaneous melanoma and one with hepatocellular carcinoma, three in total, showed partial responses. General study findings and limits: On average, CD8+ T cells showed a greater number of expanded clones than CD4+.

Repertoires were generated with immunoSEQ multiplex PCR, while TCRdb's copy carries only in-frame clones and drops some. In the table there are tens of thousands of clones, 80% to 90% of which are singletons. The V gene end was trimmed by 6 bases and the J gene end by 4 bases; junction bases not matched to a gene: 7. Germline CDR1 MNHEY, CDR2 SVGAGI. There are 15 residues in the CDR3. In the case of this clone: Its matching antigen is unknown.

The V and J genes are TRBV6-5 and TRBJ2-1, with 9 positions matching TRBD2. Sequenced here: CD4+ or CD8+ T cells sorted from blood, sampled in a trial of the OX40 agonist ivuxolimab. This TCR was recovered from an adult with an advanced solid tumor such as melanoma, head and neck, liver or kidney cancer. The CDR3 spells CASSRTSDRYNEQFF. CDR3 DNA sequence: TGTGCCAGCAGCAGGACTAGCGATAGGTACAATGAGCAGTTCTTC.